This TCR beta chain appears in the sequencing data of a study of identifying expanded T cells in peripheral blood (dated by TCRdb to about 2019). Some background on the complete study: Technical replicates were generated by sequencing separate aliquots of the same genomic DNA pool, with four replicates compared pairwise. The investigation overall reported the following: For all healthy donors, the variance in clone template counts between approximately 2-week samples rose significantly as total template count increased. Across all healthy-donor time intervals, the beta-binomial model significantly cut both the number of clones called differentially abundant and the false-positive rate. The binomial model flagged roughly 1.3 differentially abundant clones between technical replicates but 15 to 17 over roughly 2 weeks and over 18 over roughly 4 weeks. The authors expected biological variance in healthy repertoires might increase further over much longer intervals such as months to years.

This clone was observed a single time. Its binding antigen is unknown. No base quality information exists; no much larger clone differs at one position. TCRbeta CDR3 regions were profiled with the immunoSEQ Assay using bias-controlled multiplex PCR amplification of genomic DNA. The original methods were these. To quantify the absolute abundance of each unique TCRbeta CDR3 region, the sequences were collapsed and filtered. Differential abundance was assessed using a binomial (Fisher-equivalent) model and a beta-binomial model in which time-dependent variance fitted from healthy donors was added. Any clone with fewer than 5 combined templates was excluded, and a clone was called differentially abundant if its Benjamini-Hochberg FDR was below 0.01. The form v = (b*log(k)+a)^2 was used to model beta-binomial variance as a function of total template count across the two samples. Here the immuneACCESS table is served through TCRdb, limited to in-frame sequences with V and J called. Missing clones are a known gap in these copies; in checked studies unresolved V genes cover under half, and the rest lacks a known reason. For V, J and clone size, that table is used; D and trimming come from the DNA. This sample holds roughly 100,000 clones; about 91% were observed only once. Together, the top ten hold roughly 15% of the sample.

The germline V gene gives CDR1 as SGDLS and CDR2 as YYNGEE. The CDR3 spans 14 residues, from the cysteine through the phenylalanine. CDR3 DNA only is kept here, 42 bases in frame from base 1. The junction carries 11 bases between V and J, which are trimmed by 0 bases and 7 bases respectively. No immune events, such as infections, were documented for the healthy donors during the collection period. Blood repertoires from healthy donors were used as a training cohort for calibrating time-dependent variance in a beta-binomial model of differential abundance of T-cell clones. The training cohort comprised approximately 10 healthy donors, 3 female and 7 male. The donors were between roughly 29 and 64 years old, with an average age of 43 years. Whole blood, obtained from a commercial supplier, was collected from each healthy donor at three time points spaced approximately two weeks apart. Genomic DNA was extracted from unsorted whole blood for immunosequencing.

The chain is encoded by TRBV9 joined to TRBJ2-1, with TRBD1 as a weak D call on 5 bases. The source is a person aged 18 to 70 in good health. The sequencing sample was made of blood. In nucleotide form, the sequence is TGTGCCAGCAGCGTAGCAGGGTTTGGTAATGAGCAGTTCTTC. Its protein product is CASSVAGFGNEQFF.